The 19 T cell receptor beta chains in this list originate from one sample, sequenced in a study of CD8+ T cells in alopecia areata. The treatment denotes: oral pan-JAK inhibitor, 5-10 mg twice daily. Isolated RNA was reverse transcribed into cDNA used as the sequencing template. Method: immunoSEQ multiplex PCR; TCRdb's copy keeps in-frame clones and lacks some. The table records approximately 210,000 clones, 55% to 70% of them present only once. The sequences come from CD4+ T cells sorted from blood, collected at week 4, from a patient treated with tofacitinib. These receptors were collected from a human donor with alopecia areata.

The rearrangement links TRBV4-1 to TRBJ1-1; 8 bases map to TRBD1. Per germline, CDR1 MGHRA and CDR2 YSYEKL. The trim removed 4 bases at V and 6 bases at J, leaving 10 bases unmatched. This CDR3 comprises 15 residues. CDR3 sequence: CASSLYPGGESEAFF. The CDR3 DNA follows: TGCGCCAGCAGCCTTTACCCAGGGGGCGAATCTGAAGCTTTCTTT.

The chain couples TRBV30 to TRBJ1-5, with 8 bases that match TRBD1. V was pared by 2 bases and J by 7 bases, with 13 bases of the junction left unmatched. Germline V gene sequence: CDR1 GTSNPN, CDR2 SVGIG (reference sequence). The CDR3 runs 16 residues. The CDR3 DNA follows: TGTGCCTGGAGTCACGCGCATTCAGGGGGCGGGCAGCCCCAGCATTTT. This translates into CAWSHAHSGGGQPQHF.

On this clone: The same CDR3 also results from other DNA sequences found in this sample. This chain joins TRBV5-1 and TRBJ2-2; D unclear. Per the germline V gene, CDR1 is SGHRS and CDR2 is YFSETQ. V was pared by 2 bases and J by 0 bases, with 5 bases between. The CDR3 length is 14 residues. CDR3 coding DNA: TGCGCCAGCAGCTTTATTCCGAACACCGGGGAGCTGTTTTTT. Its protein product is CASSFIPNTGELFF.

The CDR3 coding sequence is TGTGCCAGCAGCGCCGGGGGGACGCGCCAAGAGACCCAGTACTTC. The encoded protein is CASSAGGTRQETQYF. The chain has TRBV7-9 and TRBJ2-5; TRBD2 agrees at 7 bases. CDR3 length: 15 amino acids. Germline lookup yields CDR1 SEHNR and CDR2 FQNEAQ (reference sequence). Germline trimming cut 5 bases from V and 1 base from J; bases unmatched to any gene: 7. Looking up the rest from reference TRBV7-9 and TRBJ2-5 gives the full variable domain: DTGVSQNPRHKITKRGQNVTFRCDPISEHNRLYWYRQTLGQGPEFLTYFQNEAQLEKSRLLSDRFSAERPKGSFSTLEIQRTEQGDSAMYLCASSAGGTRQETQYFGPGTRLLVL.

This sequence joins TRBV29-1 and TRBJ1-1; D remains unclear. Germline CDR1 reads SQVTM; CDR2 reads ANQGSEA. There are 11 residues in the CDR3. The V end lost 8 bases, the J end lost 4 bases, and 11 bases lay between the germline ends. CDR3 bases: TGCAGCCCAAGGTTCCCCACTGAAGCTTTCTTT. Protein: CSPRFPTEAFF.

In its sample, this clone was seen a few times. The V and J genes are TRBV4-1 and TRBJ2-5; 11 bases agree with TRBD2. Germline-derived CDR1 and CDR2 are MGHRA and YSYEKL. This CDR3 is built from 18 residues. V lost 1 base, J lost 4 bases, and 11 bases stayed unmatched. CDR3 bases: TGCGCCAGCAGCCAAGGAAAGACTAGCGGGACACCTGGAGAGACCCAGTACTTC. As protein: CASSQGKTSGTPGETQYF.

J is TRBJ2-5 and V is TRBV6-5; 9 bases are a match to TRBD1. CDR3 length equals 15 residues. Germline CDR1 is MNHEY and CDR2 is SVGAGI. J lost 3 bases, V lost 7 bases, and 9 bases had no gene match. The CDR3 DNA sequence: TGTGCCAGCACCAGATCCGGGACAGGGAAAGAGACCCAGTACTTC. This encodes CASTRSGTGKETQYF.

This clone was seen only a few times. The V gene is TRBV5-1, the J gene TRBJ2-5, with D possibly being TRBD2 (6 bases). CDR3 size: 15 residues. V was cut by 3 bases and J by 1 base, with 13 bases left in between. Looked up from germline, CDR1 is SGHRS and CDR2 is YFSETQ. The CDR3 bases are TGCGCCAGCAGCTCCCAGGCGGGATCCCAAGAGACCCAGTACTTC. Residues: CASSSQAGSQETQYF.

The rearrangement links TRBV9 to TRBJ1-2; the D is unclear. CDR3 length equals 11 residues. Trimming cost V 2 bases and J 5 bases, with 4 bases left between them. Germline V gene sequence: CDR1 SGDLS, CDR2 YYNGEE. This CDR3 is CASSVGYGYTF. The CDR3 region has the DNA TGTGCCAGCAGCGTGGGGTATGGCTACACCTTC.

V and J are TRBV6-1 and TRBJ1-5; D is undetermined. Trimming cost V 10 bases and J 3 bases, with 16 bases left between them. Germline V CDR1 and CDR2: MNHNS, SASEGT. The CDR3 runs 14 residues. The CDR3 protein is CATTVLATNQPQHF. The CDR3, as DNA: TGTGCCACGACTGTTTTGGCCACCAATCAGCCCCAGCATTTT.

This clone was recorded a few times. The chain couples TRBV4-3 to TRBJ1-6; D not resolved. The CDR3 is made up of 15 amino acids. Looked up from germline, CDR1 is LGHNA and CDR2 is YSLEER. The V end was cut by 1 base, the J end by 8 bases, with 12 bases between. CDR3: CASSQGTTYDSPLHF. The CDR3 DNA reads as TGCGCCAGCAGCCAAGGAACAACTTACGATTCACCCCTCCACTTT.

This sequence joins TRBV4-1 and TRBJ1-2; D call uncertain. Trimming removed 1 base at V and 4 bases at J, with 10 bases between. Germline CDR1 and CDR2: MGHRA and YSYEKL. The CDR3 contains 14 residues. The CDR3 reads CASSQVMVGYGYTF. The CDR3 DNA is TGCGCCAGCAGCCAAGTCATGGTTGGCTATGGCTACACCTTC.

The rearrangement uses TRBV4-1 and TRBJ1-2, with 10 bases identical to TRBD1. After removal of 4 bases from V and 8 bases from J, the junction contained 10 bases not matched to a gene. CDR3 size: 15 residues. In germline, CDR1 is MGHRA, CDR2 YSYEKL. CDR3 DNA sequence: TGCGCCAGCAGCCCGACGACAGGGGGCGCACAAGGCTACACCTTC. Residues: CASSPTTGGAQGYTF.

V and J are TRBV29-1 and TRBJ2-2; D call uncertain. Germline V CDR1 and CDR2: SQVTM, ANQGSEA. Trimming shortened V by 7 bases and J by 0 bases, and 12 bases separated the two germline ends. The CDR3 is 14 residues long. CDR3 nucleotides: TGCAGCGCCCTGACGCCCGCGAACACCGGGGAGCTGTTTTTT. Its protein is CSALTPANTGELFF.

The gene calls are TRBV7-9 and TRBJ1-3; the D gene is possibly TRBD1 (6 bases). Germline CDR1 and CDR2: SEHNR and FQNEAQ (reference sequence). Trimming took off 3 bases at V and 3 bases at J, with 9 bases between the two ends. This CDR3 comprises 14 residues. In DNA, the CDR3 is TGTGCCAGCAGCTTGAGGGGGTATGGAAACACCATATATTTT. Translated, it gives CASSLRGYGNTIYF. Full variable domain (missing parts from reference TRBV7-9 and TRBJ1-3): DTGVSQNPRHKITKRGQNVTFRCDPISEHNRLYWYRQTLGQGPEFLTYFQNEAQLEKSRLLSDRFSAERPKGSFSTLEIQRTEQGDSAMYLCASSLRGYGNTIYFGEGSWLTVV.

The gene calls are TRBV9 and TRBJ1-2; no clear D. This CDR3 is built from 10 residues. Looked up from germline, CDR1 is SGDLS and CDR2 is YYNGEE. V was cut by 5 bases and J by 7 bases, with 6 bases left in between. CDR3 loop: CASRETGYTF. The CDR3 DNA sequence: TGTGCCAGCAGGGAGACTGGCTACACCTTC. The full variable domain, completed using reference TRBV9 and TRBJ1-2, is DSGVTQTPKHLITATGQRVTLRCSPRSGDLSVYWYQQSLDQGLQFLIQYYNGEERAKGNILERFSAQQFPDLHSELNLSSLELGDSALYFCASRETGYTFGSGTRLTVV.

The CDR3 DNA is TGTGCCAGCAGCTTAGCGCATCGACGCAACCGACCAGATACGCAGTATTTT. Residues: CASSLAHRRNRPDTQYF. The chain uses TRBV7-2 and TRBJ2-3; D ambiguous. The length of the CDR3 is 17 residues. Trimming shortened V by 0 bases and J by 4 bases, and 17 bases separated the two germline ends. Germline V gene sequence: CDR1 SGHTA, CDR2 FQGNSA. Combining the CDR3 with reference TRBV7-2 and TRBJ2-3 gives the whole variable domain GAGVSQSPSNKVTEKGKDVELRCDPISGHTALYWYRQSLGQGLEFLIYFQGNSAPDKSGLPSDRFSAERTGGSVSTLTIQRTQQEDSAVYLCASSLAHRRNRPDTQYFGPGTRLTVL.

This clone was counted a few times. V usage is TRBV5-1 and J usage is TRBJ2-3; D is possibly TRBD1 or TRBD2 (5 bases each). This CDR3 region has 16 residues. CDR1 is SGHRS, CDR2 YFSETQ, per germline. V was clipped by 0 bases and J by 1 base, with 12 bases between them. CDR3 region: CASSLVGTPGTDTQYF. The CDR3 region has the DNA TGCGCCAGCAGCTTGGTCGGGACCCCCGGCACAGATACGCAGTATTTT.

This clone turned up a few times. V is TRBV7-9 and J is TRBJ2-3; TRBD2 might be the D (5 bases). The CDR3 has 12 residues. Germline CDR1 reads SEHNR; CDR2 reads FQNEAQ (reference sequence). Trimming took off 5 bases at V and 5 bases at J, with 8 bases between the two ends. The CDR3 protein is CASSEAGDTQYF. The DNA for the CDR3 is TGTGCCAGCAGCGAGGCGGGAGATACGCAGTATTTT.